This T cell receptor beta chain was identified during a study of response to subunit inactivated influenza vaccine. Findings and caveats of the study: Every seasonal influenza vaccination brings in few new T cells, the authors suggested.

The CDR3 runs to 14 residues. Losses at the gene ends were 9 bases for V and 1 base for J; bases not matched to a gene: 6. This clonotype was detected only a few times. Antigen specificity is unknown. Using its own MiXCR run on the RT-PCR reads, TCRdb lists one record per CDR3 protein. The table shows 650,000 to 850,000 distinct CDR3 sequences, with approximately 15% occurring only once. This clonotype originated in a man aged 50 to 59 who received an inactivated influenza vaccine. This sequence joins TRBV12-3 or TRBV12-4 and TRBJ2-3; 8 bases map to TRBD2. The input for sequencing was PBMCs from blood, taken approximately 15 days before vaccination. The CDR3 DNA reads TGTGCCAGTCGGGGGGGGCTTGGCACAGATACGCAGTATTTT. Translating it yields CASRGGLGTDTQYF.